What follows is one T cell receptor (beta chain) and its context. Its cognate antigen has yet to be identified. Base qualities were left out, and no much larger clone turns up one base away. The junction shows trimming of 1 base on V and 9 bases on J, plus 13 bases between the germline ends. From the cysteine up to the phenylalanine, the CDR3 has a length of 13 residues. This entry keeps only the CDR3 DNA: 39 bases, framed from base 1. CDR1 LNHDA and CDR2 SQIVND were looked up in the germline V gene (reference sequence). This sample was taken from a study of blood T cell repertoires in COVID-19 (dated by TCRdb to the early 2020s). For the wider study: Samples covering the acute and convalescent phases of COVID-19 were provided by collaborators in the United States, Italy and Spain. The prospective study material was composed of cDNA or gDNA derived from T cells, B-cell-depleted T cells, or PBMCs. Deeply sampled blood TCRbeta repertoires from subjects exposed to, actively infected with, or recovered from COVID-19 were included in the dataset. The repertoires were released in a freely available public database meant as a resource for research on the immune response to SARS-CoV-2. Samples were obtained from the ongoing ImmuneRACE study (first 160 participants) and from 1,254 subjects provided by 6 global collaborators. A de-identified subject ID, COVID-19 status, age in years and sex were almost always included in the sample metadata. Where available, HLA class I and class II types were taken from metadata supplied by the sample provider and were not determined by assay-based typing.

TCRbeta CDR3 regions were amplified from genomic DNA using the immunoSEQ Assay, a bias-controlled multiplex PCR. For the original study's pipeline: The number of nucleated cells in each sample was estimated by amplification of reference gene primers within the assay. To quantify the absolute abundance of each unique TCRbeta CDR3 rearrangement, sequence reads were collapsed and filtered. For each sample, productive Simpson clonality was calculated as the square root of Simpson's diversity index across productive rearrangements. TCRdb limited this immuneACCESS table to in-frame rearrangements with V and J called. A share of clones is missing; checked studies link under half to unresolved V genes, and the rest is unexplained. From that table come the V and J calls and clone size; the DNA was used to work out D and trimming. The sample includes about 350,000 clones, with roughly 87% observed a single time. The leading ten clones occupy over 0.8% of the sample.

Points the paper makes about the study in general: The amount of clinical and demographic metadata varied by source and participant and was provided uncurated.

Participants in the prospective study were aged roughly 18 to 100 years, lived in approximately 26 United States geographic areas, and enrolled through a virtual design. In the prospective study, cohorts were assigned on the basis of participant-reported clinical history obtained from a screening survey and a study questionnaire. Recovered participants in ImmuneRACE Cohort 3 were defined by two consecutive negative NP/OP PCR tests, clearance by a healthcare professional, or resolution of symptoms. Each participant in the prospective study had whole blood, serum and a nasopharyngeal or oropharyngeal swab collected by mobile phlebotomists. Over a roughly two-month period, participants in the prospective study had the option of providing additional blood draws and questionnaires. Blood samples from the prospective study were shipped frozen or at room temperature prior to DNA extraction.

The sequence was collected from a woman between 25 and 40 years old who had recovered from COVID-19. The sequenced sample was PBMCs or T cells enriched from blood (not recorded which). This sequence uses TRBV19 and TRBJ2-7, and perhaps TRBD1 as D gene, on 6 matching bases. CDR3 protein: CASSIVTGSVQYF. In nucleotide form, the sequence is TGTGCCAGTAGTATAGTTACAGGGAGTGTGCAGTACTTC.